This entry features one T cell receptor (beta chain) sequence. The antigen is not known. The data were taken from a study of cytomegalovirus exposure and HLA in healthy donors. The study's findings and limits: Donor immune exposure was known only as CMV serostatus.

Germline CDR1 is SGHTA and CDR2 is FQGNSA. This CDR3 spans 15 amino acids. V lost 2 bases to trimming and J lost 1 base, with 9 bases between them. Primers for the PCR totalled 60 Vbeta and 13 Jbeta. Sequenced by immunoSEQ multiplex PCR; TCRdb stores in-frame clones only, minus some. The data hold roughly 70,000 clones, with about four fifths observed a single time. Sequencing was done on a sample of PBMCs. The TCR originated in a man in his late teens or twenties in good health and CMV-seronegative. The chain couples TRBV7-2 to TRBJ1-5, with a possible D match to TRBD1 (5 bases). The CDR3 DNA reads TGTGCCAGCAGCTTAAGATCAGGGAGCAATCAGCCCCAGCATTTT. Translating it yields CASSLRSGSNQPQHF.